This entry lists 12 T cell receptor beta chains sequenced from one sample in a study of early T cells in non-severe SARS-CoV-2 infection. TCRdb independently ran MiXCR on the 5' RACE reads; one entry per CDR3 protein. The sample consists of roughly 24,000 distinct CDR3 sequences, roughly 4.7% of them appearing once. Sequenced input: whole blood. Receptors originate from an adult who was a healthcare worker with PCR-confirmed SARS-CoV-2 infection or an uninfected control (not recorded which).

Ten or more counts support this clonotype. V usage is TRBV2 and J usage is TRBJ2-7, with D unresolved. Germline CDR1 reads SNHLY; CDR2 reads FYNNEI. This CDR3 is built from 12 residues. The V end lost 8 bases, the J end lost 5 bases, and 13 bases lay between the germline ends. CDR3 residues: CASLKPQDEQYF. The CDR3 DNA reads as TGTGCCAGCCTAAAGCCCCAGGACGAGCAGTACTTC.

This clonotype has ten or more counts. The chain employs TRBV6-7 and TRBJ2-1; D remains ambiguous. TRBV6-7 is filed as an ORF, its function uncertain. Trimming pared 9 bases from V and 5 bases from J, leaving 17 bases between. This CDR3 is 14 amino acids long. CDR3 coding DNA: TGTGCCAGTCGCCCACCCGACGGAAACAATGAGCAGTTCTTC. It codes for CASRPPDGNNEQFF.

This clonotype was seen at least ten times. CDR3 sequence (DNA): TGCGCCAGCAGCTTGGGGCAGGGAAGCCAGGGAGGCTACACCTTC. This gives the protein CASSLGQGSQGGYTF. The chain joins TRBV5-1 to TRBJ1-2; the D gene is possibly TRBD1 (5 bases). CDR1 and CDR2 from the germline V gene are SGHRS and YFSETQ. V was pared by 0 bases and J by 8 bases, with 17 bases between. The length of the CDR3 is 15 residues.

The rearrangement uses TRBV7-9 and TRBJ2-5; 9 nucleotides align to TRBD1. Per the germline V gene, CDR1 is SEHNR and CDR2 is FQNEAQ (reference sequence). The CDR3 extends over 13 amino acids. V dropped 4 bases and J dropped 5; count of bases not matched to a gene: 2. This chain's CDR3 is CASSSDRGETQYF. For the CDR3, the DNA is TGTGCCAGCAGCTCGGACAGGGGCGAGACCCAGTACTTC.

This clonotype appeared many times. The CDR3 DNA reads as TGTGCCAGCAGCTTAGCCGGGACAGACCATGGCTACACCTTC. Residues: CASSLAGTDHGYTF. The V gene is TRBV7-9, the J gene TRBJ1-2; TRBD1 aligns across 7 bases. The trim removed 0 bases at V and 6 bases at J, leaving 4 bases unmatched. CDR3 length: 14 residues. Germline-derived CDR1 and CDR2 are SEHNR and FQNEAQ (reference sequence).

This clonotype was seen repeatedly, ten times or more. V is TRBV6-1 and J is TRBJ1-5; perhaps TRBD1 as D (5 bases). The CDR3 is 13 residues long. Between the trimmed V and J ends, which lost 4 bases and 5 bases, there was a span of 9 bases. The germline V gene encodes CDR1 MNHNS and CDR2 SASEGT. As DNA, the CDR3 is TGTGCCAGCAGTGCGGGGGGTGATCAGCCCCAGCATTTT. It encodes CASSAGGDQPQHF.

Many counts were recorded for this clonotype. A read error may account for a junction end that differs from germline. The chain is built from TRBV2 and TRBJ2-1; 8 bases match TRBD2. The CDR3 loop spans 15 amino acids. Germline CDR1 and CDR2: SNHLY and FYNNEI. The CDR3 sequence: CASSEGTRVLDEQFF. The DNA for the CDR3 is TGTGCCAGCAGCGAAGGGACTAGGGTCCTCGATGAGCAGTTCTTC.

This clonotype was detected ten times or more. The genes are TRBV28 and TRBJ1-6, with D perhaps matching TRBD1 (5 bases). The V gene lost 6 bases and the J gene lost 10 bases, with 16 bases spanning the gap. Germline V gives CDR1 MDHEN, CDR2 SYDVKM. This CDR3 is 14 amino acids long. CDR3 sequence: CASSREQEVSPLHF. The DNA of the CDR3 is TGTGCCAGCAGCCGGGAACAGGAGGTGTCACCCCTCCACTTT.

This clonotype was observed a few times. The rearrangement links TRBV27 to TRBJ2-7; 8 bases align to TRBD1. V dropped 3 bases and J dropped 3; count of bases not matched to a gene: 7. Germline values: CDR1 MNHEY, CDR2 SMNVEV (reference sequence). The CDR3 runs to 15 residues. The CDR3 sequence: CASSFRQGSGYEQYF. The CDR3, as DNA: TGTGCCAGCAGTTTTCGACAGGGGTCCGGCTACGAGCAGTACTTC.

This clonotype has a count of ten or more. The V and J genes are TRBV28 and TRBJ1-1, with D unclear. Trimming left V 2 bases short and J 1 base short, with 8 bases between. The germline gives CDR1 MDHEN, CDR2 SYDVKM. This CDR3 has 14 residues. CDR3 in DNA: TGTGCCAGCAGTTTAGTGCCCCGGAACACTGAAGCTTTCTTT. It translates to CASSLVPRNTEAFF.

This clonotype has a handful of counts. The genes are TRBV28 and TRBJ1-1, with D possibly being TRBD1 (5 bases). The V gene lost 5 bases and the J gene lost 7 bases, with 8 bases spanning the gap. This CDR3 has 11 amino acids. The germline V gene has CDR1 MDHEN and CDR2 SYDVKM. In DNA, the CDR3 is TGTGCCAGCAGTATGGGGGGTGAAGCTTTCTTT. Translating it yields CASSMGGEAFF. Combining the CDR3 with reference TRBV28 and TRBJ1-1 gives the whole variable domain DVKVTQSSRYLVKRTGEKVFLECVQDMDHENMFWYRQDPGLGLRLIYFSYDVKMKEKGDIPEGYSVSREKKERFSLILESASTNQTSMYLCASSMGGEAFFGQGTRLTVV.

There are many counts of this clonotype. V usage is TRBV7-2 and J usage is TRBJ2-7; maybe TRBD2 (6 bases). The length of the CDR3 is 22 residues. The V gene's germline CDR1 is SGHTA and CDR2 FQGNSA. V lost 3 bases and J 2 bases, leaving 35 bases between the germline ends. In DNA, the CDR3 is TGTGCCAGCAGCTTTAGGTCAAGGCCAACCTATTCTCGTGGAGGGCTAACCTACGAGCAGTACTTC. Translation gives CASSFRSRPTYSRGGLTYEQYF.